This TCR beta chain is drawn from a study of shared clonotypes between healthy human individuals. Study-wide results and limits: The genetic and exposure-history diversity represented was limited by few donors.

Concerning this clone itself: Its target is unknown.

TCRdb keeps only in-frame clones here, not all; method: immunoSEQ multiplex PCR. The sample carries around 2.1 million clones, around 95% recorded once. The germline CDR1 and CDR2 sequences are DFQATT and SNEGSKA (reference sequence). This CDR3 comprises 11 residues. The source is a man between 18 and 35 years old in good health. What was sequenced was naive CD4+ T cells sorted from blood. Stated subset: CD45RA+ positively selected. The chain employs TRBV20-1 and TRBJ2-7; TRBD1 is a possible D gene (6 bases). This chain's CDR3 is CSALKTGYGYF. In nucleotides, the CDR3 is TGCAGCGCTCTTAAAACAGGGTATGGGTACTTC.